This T cell receptor (beta chain) was identified during a study of T-cell memory formation after mild COVID-19. Study at large: The study found TCR clusters largely donor specific.

Via MiXCR, TCRdb re-called the 5' RACE reads, giving one row per CDR3 protein. The sample holds approximately 350,000 distinct CDR3 sequences, 10% to 15% seen once. This clonotype was seen more than once but under ten times. The CDR3 extends over 12 amino acids. Germline V CDR1 and CDR2: ENHRY, SYGVKD. V was pared by 9 bases and J by 8 bases, with 2 bases of the junction left unmatched. The TCR was taken from a man aged 18 to 29 who had mild COVID-19 (a few samples of this study predate the infection). Cell type and time point are not known. V gene TRBV10-3 combines with J gene TRBJ1-6, with 9 positions matching TRBD1. The sequencing input was PBMCs or a T cell subset sorted from them (not recorded which). In DNA form, the CDR3 reads TGTGCCATTGGGGACAGGGATTCACCCCTCCACTTT. Residues: CAIGDRDSPLHF.